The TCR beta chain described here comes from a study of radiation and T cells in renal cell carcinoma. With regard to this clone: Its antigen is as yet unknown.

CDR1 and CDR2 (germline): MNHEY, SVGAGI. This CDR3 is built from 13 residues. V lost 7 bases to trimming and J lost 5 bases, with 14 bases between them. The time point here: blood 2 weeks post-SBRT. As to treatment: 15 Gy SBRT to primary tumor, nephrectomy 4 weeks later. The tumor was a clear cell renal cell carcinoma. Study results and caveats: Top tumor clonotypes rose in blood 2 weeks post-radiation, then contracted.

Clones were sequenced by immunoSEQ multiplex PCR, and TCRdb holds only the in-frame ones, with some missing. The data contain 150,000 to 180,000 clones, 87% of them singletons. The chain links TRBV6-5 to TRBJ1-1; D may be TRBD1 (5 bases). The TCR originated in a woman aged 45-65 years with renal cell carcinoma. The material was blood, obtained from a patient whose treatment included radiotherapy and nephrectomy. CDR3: CASTVPGGTEAFF. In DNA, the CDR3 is TGTGCCAGCACGGTGCCCGGGGGTACTGAAGCTTTCTTT.